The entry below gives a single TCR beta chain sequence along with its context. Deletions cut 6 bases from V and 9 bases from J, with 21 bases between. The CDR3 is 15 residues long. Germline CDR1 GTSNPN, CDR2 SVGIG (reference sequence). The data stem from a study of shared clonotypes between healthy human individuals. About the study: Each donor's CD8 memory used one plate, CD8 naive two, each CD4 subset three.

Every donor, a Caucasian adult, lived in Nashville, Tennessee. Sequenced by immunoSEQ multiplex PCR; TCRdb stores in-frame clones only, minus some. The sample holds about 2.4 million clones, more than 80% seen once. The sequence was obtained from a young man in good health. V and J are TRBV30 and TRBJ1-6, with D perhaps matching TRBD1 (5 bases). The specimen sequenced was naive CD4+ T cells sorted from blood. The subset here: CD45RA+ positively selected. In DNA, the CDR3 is TGTGCCTGCCGCATTACGGGACCGGGTGGTTCACCCCTCCACTTT. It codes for CACRITGPGGSPLHF.